This entry describes one T cell receptor (beta chain). V gave up 8 bases and J gave up 7 bases, with 14 bases separating them. Germline CDR1 is MNHNY and CDR2 is SVGAGI (reference sequence). The CDR3 consists of 12 residues. This sample was included in a study of blood T cells in healthy people across ages. A J-beta primer mix and a sample-barcoded 5' primer were used in a second PCR of roughly 7 to 12 cycles. TCRdb called the 5' RACE reads again in MiXCR, with one record for every CDR3 protein. The sample carries about 650,000 distinct CDR3 sequences, approximately 30% recorded once. What was sequenced was blood. This chain joins TRBV6-6 and TRBJ1-2, with D perhaps TRBD1 (6 bases). The clonotype originates from a woman older than 75 in good health. The CDR3 DNA reads as TGTGCCAGCTTTCCAGGGGTCTCTGGCTACACCTTC. Translating it yields CASFPGVSGYTF.